The clone carrying this TCR beta chain is a singleton in its sample. This sample is drawn from a study of tumor-infiltrating lymphocytes in localized non-small cell lung cancer. Study information: Several tumor histologies, both smoking statuses, and some post-neoadjuvant chemotherapy samples were included.

The CDR3 extends over 13 amino acids. The germline V gene has CDR1 SQVTM and CDR2 ANQGSEA. The V and J ends lost 2 bases and 9 bases respectively, with 14 bases between them. Measured with immunoSEQ multiplex PCR; TCRdb has only the in-frame clones, and not every one. The sample lists 25,000 or so clones; approximately 70% were seen once. This rearrangement joins TRBV29-1 to TRBJ2-1; D is ambiguous. This clonotype originated in a human donor with non-small cell lung cancer. Sequencing used lung tumor tissue. The CDR3 spells CSVETAPGVEQFF. In DNA, the CDR3 is TGCAGCGTTGAAACAGCCCCTGGAGTTGAGCAGTTCTTC.